The source of this T cell receptor beta chain is a study of T-cell memory formation after mild COVID-19. General observations from the study: Clones that shrank (day 15 to 85) were balanced CD4/CD8, whereas later expanders leaned CD4+.

About this clonotype itself: The antigen remains unidentified.

TCRdb re-analysed the 5' RACE reads in MiXCR, keeping a single row per CDR3 protein. The sample has more than 250,000 distinct CDR3 sequences, about a sixth seen once. Trimming took off 4 bases at V and 7 bases at J, with 13 bases between the two ends. Germline V lookup: CDR1 LGHDT, CDR2 YNNKEL (reference sequence). The CDR3 sequence is 14 residues long. Sequenced material: PBMCs or a T cell subset sorted from them (not recorded which). V usage is TRBV3-1 and J usage is TRBJ1-4; D unclear. The TCR originated in a man younger than 35 who had mild COVID-19 (a few samples of this study predate the infection). Cell type and time point are not known. Here the CDR3 reads CASSPLSSGEKLFF. In nucleotides, the CDR3 is TGTGCCAGCAGCCCTCTCTCTTCGGGTGAAAAACTGTTTTTT.